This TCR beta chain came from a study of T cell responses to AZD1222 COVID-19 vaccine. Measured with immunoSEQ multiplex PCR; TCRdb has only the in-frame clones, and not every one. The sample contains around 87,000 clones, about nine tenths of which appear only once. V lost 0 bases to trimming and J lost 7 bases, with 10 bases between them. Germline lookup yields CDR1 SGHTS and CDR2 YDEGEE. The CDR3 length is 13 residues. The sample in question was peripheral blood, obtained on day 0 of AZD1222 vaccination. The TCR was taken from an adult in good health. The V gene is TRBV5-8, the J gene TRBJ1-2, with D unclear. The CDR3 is CASSLEAAGGYTF. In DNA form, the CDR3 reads TGTGCCAGCAGCTTGGAGGCCGCGGGTGGCTACACCTTC.